This T cell receptor beta chain stems from a study of blood T cell repertoires in COVID-19. Seattle participants joined during active infection and were tracked over time. Here immunoSEQ multiplex PCR was the method, and the copy in TCRdb shows in-frame clones only, minus some. This table holds approximately 230,000 clones, 88% found once. The V end lost 4 bases, the J end lost 5 bases, and 15 bases lay between the germline ends. CDR1 is SGHRS, CDR2 YFSETQ, per germline. The CDR3 extends over 15 amino acids. This receptor was taken from a woman in her 30s with COVID-19, enrolled during active disease. Material: peripheral blood. The rearrangement uses TRBV5-1 and TRBJ2-2, with D possibly TRBD1 on 6 matching bases. The CDR3 DNA reads TGCGCCAGCAGCGTTGGGACAAGACTTACCGGGGAGCTGTTTTTT. Its protein product is CASSVGTRLTGELFF. Drawing the rest from reference TRBV5-1 and TRBJ2-2, the complete variable domain is KAGVTQTPRYLIKTRGQQVTLSCSPISGHRSVSWYQQTPGQGLQFLFEYFSETQRNKGNFPGRFSGRQFSNSRSEMNVSTLELGDSALYLCASSVGTRLTGELFFGEGSRLTVL.